The rows below give T cell receptor beta chains drawn from one sample of a study of cytomegalovirus exposure and HLA in healthy donors. Libraries were prepared by immunoSEQ multiplex PCR; TCRdb keeps only in-frame clonotypes and omits some of them. Of tens of thousands of clones in the sample, approximately 91% were seen once. Sequencing was carried out using PBMCs. Receptors originate from a man aged 18 to 29 in good health and CMV-seronegative. Both conserved end residues are trimmed from each CDR3.

v_call: TRBV7-6; j_call: TRBJ1-3; cdr3_aa: ASSTTGGSSGNTIY
v_call: TRBV4-3; j_call: TRBJ2-1; cdr3_aa: ASSHASGTGSYNEQF
v_call: TRBV6-1; j_call: TRBJ1-4; cdr3_aa: ASRHRSTNEKLF
v_call: TRBV6-5; j_call: TRBJ2-7; cdr3_aa: ASSHGLAGSYEQY
v_call: TRBV6-6; j_call: TRBJ1-4; cdr3_aa: ATTTPGGMGQKLF
v_call: TRBV2; j_call: TRBJ1-2; cdr3_aa: ASSSGTPLYGYT
v_call: TRBV10-3; j_call: TRBJ1-1; cdr3_aa: AISGDSMNTEAF
v_call: TRBV28; j_call: TRBJ1-1; cdr3_aa: AAQVSPSEAF
v_call: TRBV18; j_call: TRBJ1-1; cdr3_aa: ASSPGRNTEAF
v_call: TRBV23-1; j_call: TRBJ1-2; cdr3_aa: ASSQSGGYGYT
v_call: TRBV6-4; j_call: TRBJ2-1; cdr3_aa: ASSVAGGGNEQF
v_call: TRBV7-2; j_call: TRBJ1-1; cdr3_aa: ASTGQGGRDTEAF
v_call: TRBV6-6; j_call: TRBJ1-5; cdr3_aa: ASSYGLGQPQH
v_call: TRBV25-1; j_call: TRBJ2-2; cdr3_aa: ASSEIGGRAYGELF
v_call: TRBV6-6; j_call: TRBJ1-1; cdr3_aa: ASSSGQGWTEAF
v_call: TRBV15; j_call: TRBJ1-1; cdr3_aa: ATSRPLPGTANEAF
v_call: TRBV19; j_call: TRBJ1-1; cdr3_aa: ASVGGRNNLNMNTEAF
v_call: TRBV30; j_call: TRBJ1-1; cdr3_aa: AWSETGGTEAF
v_call: TRBV4-2; j_call: TRBJ1-5; cdr3_aa: ASSQGTGGGFQPQH
v_call: TRBV5-6; j_call: TRBJ1-2; cdr3_aa: ASSFRLPRQGTPGYT
v_call: TRBV30; j_call: TRBJ2-3; cdr3_aa: AWSLGLAGSFTDTQY
v_call: TRBV6-4; j_call: TRBJ2-3; cdr3_aa: AINSEGGTDTQY
v_call: TRBV7-2; j_call: TRBJ2-7; cdr3_aa: ASSLGGSPRSDEQY
v_call: TRBV9; j_call: TRBJ2-6; cdr3_aa: ASTKGVSGANVLT
v_call: TRBV6-1; j_call: TRBJ1-2; cdr3_aa: ASSELGTAIYGYT
v_call: TRBV7-3; j_call: TRBJ1-3; cdr3_aa: ASSMTGGNTIY
v_call: TRBV28; j_call: TRBJ2-6; cdr3_aa: ASSLFGTGSSGANVLT
v_call: TRBV7-9; j_call: TRBJ2-1; cdr3_aa: ASSPPSGSSYNEQF
v_call: TRBV2; j_call: TRBJ2-5; cdr3_aa: ASSEKGSGETQY
v_call: TRBV27; j_call: TRBJ2-7; cdr3_aa: ASSFRGTSGRITYEQY
v_call: TRBV2; j_call: TRBJ2-1; cdr3_aa: ASVSASSYNEQF
v_call: TRBV19; j_call: TRBJ2-1; cdr3_aa: ASSGDISAYNEQF
v_call: TRBV28; j_call: TRBJ2-7; cdr3_aa: ASSLPGTSSYEQY
v_call: TRBV2; j_call: TRBJ1-1; cdr3_aa: ASQGNTEAF
v_call: TRBV6-5; j_call: TRBJ1-2; cdr3_aa: ASSQDFYGYT
v_call: TRBV28; j_call: TRBJ2-7; cdr3_aa: ASSFPRTGAYEQY
v_call: TRBV20-1; j_call: TRBJ2-3; cdr3_aa: SASSGMVQY
v_call: TRBV4-3; j_call: TRBJ2-1; cdr3_aa: ASSQGEGLASEQF
v_call: TRBV5-1; j_call: TRBJ1-2; cdr3_aa: ASSLVGTGAEGYT
v_call: TRBV27; j_call: TRBJ2-2; cdr3_aa: ASSRPRPGQGAEAGELF
v_call: TRBV7-8; j_call: TRBJ2-5; cdr3_aa: ASSRRLAGGVETQY
v_call: TRBV9; j_call: TRBJ2-1; cdr3_aa: ASSPKRDPYNEQF
v_call: TRBV27; j_call: TRBJ2-7; cdr3_aa: ASSARTSGFYEQY
v_call: TRBV10-3; j_call: TRBJ2-3; cdr3_aa: AISQLAGTTDTQY